This T cell receptor beta chain stems from a study of regulatory T cells in long-lasting Graves disease. This clonotype was counted ten times or more. Antigen specificity is unknown. Combining iRepertoire HTBI primers with Arm-PCR of CDR3 regions, the authors built TCR beta libraries. TCRdb used MiXCR to reprocess the multiplex PCR reads, holding one entry per CDR3 protein. The sample holds some 560,000 distinct CDR3 sequences, about 16% seen once. Study conclusions and caveats: Persistent Graves' disease cases displayed lower TCR diversity than newly diagnosed ones.

Noted time point: newly diagnosed GD, antithyroid drugs for less than 3 months. PBMCs provided the RNA from which the TCR library was made. These same records also appear under a second study, on T cells in Graves' hyperthyroidism and ophthalmopathy. Turning to that study: In the blood, most expanded thyroid clonotypes above 0.001 appeared as well.

Specimen: peripheral blood mononuclear cells (PBMCs), collected at new diagnosis, from a patient treated with antithyroid drugs. The TCR sequence derives from a woman aged 35-65 years with Graves disease.

The CDR3 DNA is TGTGCCACCCGAACCACTACAGGTGAACCTAACTATGGCTACACCTTC. The encoded protein is CATRTTTGEPNYGYTF. This chain connects TRBV6-1 to TRBJ1-2; TRBD1 might be the D (5 bases). Trimming took off 10 bases at V and 0 bases at J, with 21 bases between the two ends. Germline V CDR1 and CDR2: MNHNS, SASEGT. This CDR3 region has 16 residues.